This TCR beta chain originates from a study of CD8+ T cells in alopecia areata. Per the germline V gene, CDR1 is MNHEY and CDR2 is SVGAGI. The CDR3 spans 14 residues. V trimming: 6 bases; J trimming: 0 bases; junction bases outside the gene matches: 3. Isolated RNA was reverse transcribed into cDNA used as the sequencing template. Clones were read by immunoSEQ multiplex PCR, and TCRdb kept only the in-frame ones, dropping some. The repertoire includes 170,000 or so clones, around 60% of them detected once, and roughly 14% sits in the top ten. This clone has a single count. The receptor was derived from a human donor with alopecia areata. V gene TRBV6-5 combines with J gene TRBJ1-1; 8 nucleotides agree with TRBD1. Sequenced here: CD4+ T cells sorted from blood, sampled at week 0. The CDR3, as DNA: TGTGCCAGCAGAAGGGACAGGCTGAACACTGAAGCTTTCTTT. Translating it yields CASRRDRLNTEAFF.